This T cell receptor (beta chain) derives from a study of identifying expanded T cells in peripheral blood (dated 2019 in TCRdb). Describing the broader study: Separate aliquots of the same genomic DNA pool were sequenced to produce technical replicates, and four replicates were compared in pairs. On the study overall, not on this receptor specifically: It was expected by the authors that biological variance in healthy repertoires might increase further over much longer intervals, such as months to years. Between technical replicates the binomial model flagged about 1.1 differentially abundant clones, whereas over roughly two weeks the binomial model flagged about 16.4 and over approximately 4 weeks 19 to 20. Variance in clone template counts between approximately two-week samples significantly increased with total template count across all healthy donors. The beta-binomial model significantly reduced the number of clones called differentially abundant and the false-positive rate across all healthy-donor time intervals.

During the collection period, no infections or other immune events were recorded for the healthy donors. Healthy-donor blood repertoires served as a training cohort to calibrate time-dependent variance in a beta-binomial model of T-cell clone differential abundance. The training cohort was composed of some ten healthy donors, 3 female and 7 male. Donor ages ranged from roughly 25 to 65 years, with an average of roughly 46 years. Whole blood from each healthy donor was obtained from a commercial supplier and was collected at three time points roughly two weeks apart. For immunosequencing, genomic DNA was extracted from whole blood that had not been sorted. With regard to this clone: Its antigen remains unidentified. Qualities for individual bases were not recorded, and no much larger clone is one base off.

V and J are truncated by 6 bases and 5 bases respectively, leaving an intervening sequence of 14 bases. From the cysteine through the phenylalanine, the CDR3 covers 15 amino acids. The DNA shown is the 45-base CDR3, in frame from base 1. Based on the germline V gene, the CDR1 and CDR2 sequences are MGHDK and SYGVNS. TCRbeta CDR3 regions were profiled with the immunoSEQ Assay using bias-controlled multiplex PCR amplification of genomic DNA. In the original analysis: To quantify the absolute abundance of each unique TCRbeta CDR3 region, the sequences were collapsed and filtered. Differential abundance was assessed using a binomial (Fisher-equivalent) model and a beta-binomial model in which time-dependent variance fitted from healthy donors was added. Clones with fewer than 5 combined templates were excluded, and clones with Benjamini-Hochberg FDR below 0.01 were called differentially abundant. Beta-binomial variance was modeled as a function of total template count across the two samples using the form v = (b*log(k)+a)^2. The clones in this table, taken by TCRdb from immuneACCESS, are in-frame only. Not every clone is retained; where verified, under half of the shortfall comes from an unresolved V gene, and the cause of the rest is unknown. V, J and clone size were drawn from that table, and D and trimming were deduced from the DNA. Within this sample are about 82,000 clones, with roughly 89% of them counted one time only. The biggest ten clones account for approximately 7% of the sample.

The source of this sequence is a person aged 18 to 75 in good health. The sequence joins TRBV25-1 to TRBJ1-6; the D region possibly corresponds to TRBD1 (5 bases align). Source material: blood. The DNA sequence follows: TGTGCCAGCAGAACCTCAGGGAGGGATAATTCACCCCTCCACTTT. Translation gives CASRTSGRDNSPLHF.